What follows are 28 T cell receptor beta chains derived from one specimen sequenced in a study of PD-L1 blockade in urothelial cancer. Profiled with immunoSEQ multiplex PCR; TCRdb holds only in-frame clones, not every one. The sample comprises 55,000 to 70,000 clones, 85% to 90% of which are singletons, and roughly 2.8% rests with the top ten. The starting material was PBMCs, obtained around atezolizumab (anti-PD-L1) treatment. Receptors originate from a man over 45 with urothelial cancer.

This clone occurred once. The chain couples TRBV11-3 to TRBJ2-1; 8 bases match TRBD2. With 3 bases clipped from V and 1 base from J, the junction kept 5 bases outside the gene matches. The CDR3 extends over 16 amino acids. The germline CDR1 and CDR2 sequences are SGHNT and YENEEA. Here the CDR3 DNA reads TGTGCCAGCAGCTTGGGGGGACTAGTGTCCTACAATGAGCAGTTCTTC. Translation gives CASSLGGLVSYNEQFF. The variable domain in full, with the rest retrieved from reference TRBV11-3 and TRBJ2-1, is EAGVVQSPRYKIIEKKQPVAFWCNPISGHNTLYWYLQNLGQGPELLIRYENEEAVDDSQLPKDRFSAERLKGVDSTLKIQPAELGDSAVYLCASSLGGLVSYNEQFFGPGTRLTVL.

The chain combines TRBV2 with TRBJ2-7; 8 bases map to TRBD2. With V trimmed by 0 bases and J by 4 bases, 14 bases remained unmatched. The CDR3 loop spans 18 amino acids. Germline V gene lookup returns CDR1 SNHLY and CDR2 FYNNEI. CDR3 region: CASSEAGFGLALPYEQYF. CDR3 bases: TGTGCCAGCAGTGAAGCTGGTTTCGGACTAGCTCTTCCTTACGAGCAGTACTTC. The full variable domain, rest sourced from reference TRBV2 and TRBJ2-7, is EPEVTQTPSHQVTQMGQEVILRCVPISNHLYFYWYRQILGQKVEFLVSFYNNEISEKSEIFDDQFSVERPDGSNFTLKIRSTKLEDSAMYFCASSEAGFGLALPYEQYFGPGTRLTVT.

The rearrangement uses TRBV6-6 and TRBJ1-5; D unresolved. V gave up 0 bases and J gave up 6 bases, with 6 bases separating them. Germline V gives CDR1 MNHNY, CDR2 SVGAGI (reference sequence). This CDR3 region has 13 residues. CDR3 region: CASSYSRSQPQHF. CDR3 nucleotides: TGTGCCAGCAGTTACTCGAGGAGTCAGCCCCAGCATTTT.

The chain is built from TRBV7-9 and TRBJ1-5; 8 nucleotides line up with TRBD1. J lost 1 base, V lost 5 bases, and 7 bases had no gene match. The CDR3 is 16 residues long. Germline V gene data show CDR1 as SEHNR and CDR2 as FQNEAQ (reference sequence). CDR3 bases: TGTGCCAGCAGCGAAGGGACAGGAGGGAGCAATCAGCCCCAGCATTTT. Translation gives CASSEGTGGSNQPQHF.

The rearrangement joins TRBV7-8 to TRBJ2-3; a possible D gene is TRBD2 (5 bases). CDR1 and CDR2 from the germline V gene are SGHVS and FQNEAQ. The CDR3 consists of 17 residues. V lost 5 bases and J 0 bases, leaving 18 bases between the germline ends. The CDR3 coding sequence is TGTGCCAGCAGCGCTCGGGCTGGGCGGGCTAGCACAGATACGCAGTATTTT. Amino acid sequence: CASSARAGRASTDTQYF.

This chain uses TRBV5-5 with TRBJ1-5; D is possibly TRBD1 (6 bases). Germline CDR1 is SGHKS and CDR2 is YYEKEE (reference sequence). This CDR3 contains 15 residues. The V end was cut by 5 bases, the J end by 0 bases, with 12 bases between. In nucleotides, the CDR3 is TGTGCCAGCAGACAGGGCAGGGGTAGCAATCAGCCCCAGCATTTT. Its protein is CASRQGRGSNQPQHF.

Note on this clone: An end of the junction differs from the germline gene, which may be a read error. The CDR3 sequence: CASSLERLAAYNEQFF. The DNA for the CDR3 is TGTGCCAGCAGCCTAGAGAGACTAGCGGCCTACAATGAGCAGTTCTTC. The chain joins TRBV11-2 to TRBJ2-1, with TRBD2 identical over 9 bases. The CDR3 totals 16 residues. The V gene's germline CDR1 is SGHAT and CDR2 FQNNGV.

V and J are TRBV18 and TRBJ2-5; D ambiguous. Trimming cost V 7 bases and J 5 bases, with 14 bases left between them. The CDR3 consists of 13 residues. CDR1 KGHSH and CDR2 LQKENI come from the germline V gene. DNA of the CDR3: TGTGCCAGCTTTAAGGTGCCGGGTGAGACCCAGTACTTC. Translated: CASFKVPGETQYF.

J is TRBJ1-1 and V is TRBV28; 9 bases fit TRBD1. The V gene's germline CDR1 is MDHEN and CDR2 SYDVKM. The CDR3 contains 14 residues. V shed 2 bases, J shed 10 bases, and the junction held 8 bases outside the gene matches. The CDR3 protein is CASSLPARQGGAFF. The DNA for the CDR3 is TGTGCCAGCAGTTTACCGGCTCGACAGGGGGGAGCTTTCTTT.

The rearrangement joins TRBV7-2 to TRBJ2-3, with D possibly TRBD1 on 6 matching bases. V gave up 1 base and J gave up 5 bases, with 13 bases separating them. CDR1 SGHTA and CDR2 FQGNSA come from the germline V gene. The CDR3 totals 15 residues. CDR3 region: CASSLGQGPLDTQYF. CDR3 DNA sequence: TGTGCCAGCAGCTTAGGCCAGGGGCCCTTAGATACGCAGTATTTT.

The chain combines TRBV11-2 with TRBJ2-5; 7 positions agree with TRBD1. CDR3 length: 15 residues. The J segment lost 5 bases and the V segment lost 1 base, leaving 7 bases of the junction unmatched. Germline V gives CDR1 SGHAT, CDR2 FQNNGV. Here the CDR3 DNA reads TGTGCCAGCAGCTTAGTACGAGGGGGCTTTGAGACCCAGTACTTC. Translating it yields CASSLVRGGFETQYF.

The DNA of the CDR3 is TGTGCCAGCAGCTTAGGAAACCGCGGCAATGAGCAGTTCTTC. As protein: CASSLGNRGNEQFF. V is TRBV7-3 and J is TRBJ2-1; D uncertain. This CDR3 has 14 residues. Germline V gives CDR1 SGHTA, CDR2 FQGTGA. V was clipped by 2 bases and J by 6 bases, with 11 bases between them.

V and J are TRBV5-1 and TRBJ2-3; tentatively, D is TRBD2 (5 bases). The CDR3 loop spans 16 amino acids. The germline V gene has CDR1 SGHRS and CDR2 YFSETQ. Trimming removed 4 bases from V and 4 bases from J, with 19 bases in between. CDR3 DNA sequence: TGCGCCAGCAGCCTAACTAGAGGAGTTGGGGCAGATACGCAGTATTTT. Translation gives CASSLTRGVGADTQYF. Filled out from reference TRBV5-1 and TRBJ2-3, the complete variable domain reads KAGVTQTPRYLIKTRGQQVTLSCSPISGHRSVSWYQQTPGQGLQFLFEYFSETQRNKGNFPGRFSGRQFSNSRSEMNVSTLELGDSALYLCASSLTRGVGADTQYFGPGTRLTVL.

The rearrangement links TRBV7-8 to TRBJ1-2; 10 bases match TRBD1. CDR3 length: 14 amino acids. The V gene's germline CDR1 is SGHVS and CDR2 FQNEAQ. The V and J ends lost 5 bases and 6 bases, in that order; junction bases with no gene match: 6. The CDR3 region is CASSRRDRGDGYTF. The DNA for the CDR3 is TGTGCCAGCAGCCGGCGGGACAGGGGCGATGGCTACACCTTC.

The chain employs TRBV9 and TRBJ2-7; no clear D. This CDR3 has 15 amino acids. The V end lost 0 bases, the J end lost 2 bases, and 12 bases lay between the germline ends. Germline V gene data show CDR1 as SGDLS and CDR2 as YYNGEE. The CDR3 loop reads CASSVAPGQTYEQYF. CDR3 nucleotide sequence: TGTGCCAGCAGCGTAGCTCCGGGTCAGACCTACGAGCAGTACTTC.

The chain recombines TRBV6-5 with TRBJ2-2; 7 nucleotides line up with TRBD1. V shed 7 bases and J 5 bases; nucleotides not matched to a gene: 10. CDR1 is MNHEY, CDR2 SVGAGI, per germline. This CDR3 contains 15 residues. CDR3 region: CASTPRAGGTGELFF. DNA of the CDR3: TGTGCCAGCACTCCTAGGGCAGGGGGTACCGGGGAGCTGTTTTTT.

The chain joins TRBV6-5 to TRBJ2-5; maybe TRBD2 (6 bases). The germline CDR1 and CDR2 sequences are MNHEY and SVGAGI. Trimming shortened V by 6 bases and J by 7 bases, and 15 bases separated the two germline ends. The CDR3 totals 13 residues. The CDR3 region is CASSPAGRGTQYF. DNA of the CDR3: TGTGCCAGCAGCCCCGCGGGACGTGGGACCCAGTACTTC.

The chain has TRBV6-1 and TRBJ1-1; D is unclear. Trimming removed 6 bases from V and 0 bases from J, with 8 bases in between. From germline, CDR1 is MNHNS and CDR2 SASEGT. The CDR3 loop spans 13 amino acids. This chain's CDR3 is CASRQFLNTEAFF. DNA of the CDR3: TGTGCCAGCAGACAATTCCTGAACACTGAAGCTTTCTTT.

The chain recombines TRBV2 with TRBJ1-5; possibly TRBD1 for D (6 bases). Germline-derived CDR1 and CDR2 are SNHLY and FYNNEI. V lost 6 bases to trimming and J lost 1 base, with 13 bases between them. This CDR3 is built from 15 residues. In DNA, the CDR3 is TGTGCCAGCAGGGAAAGACAGGCAAGCAATCAGCCCCAGCATTTT. Amino acid sequence: CASRERQASNQPQHF. Supplemented by reference TRBV2 and TRBJ1-5, the full variable domain reads EPEVTQTPSHQVTQMGQEVILRCVPISNHLYFYWYRQILGQKVEFLVSFYNNEISEKSEIFDDQFSVERPDGSNFTLKIRSTKLEDSAMYFCASRERQASNQPQHFGDGTRLSIL.

This clone was seen only once. V usage is TRBV5-1 and J usage is TRBJ2-5, with TRBD1 matching 8 bases. Looked up from germline, CDR1 is SGHRS and CDR2 is YFSETQ. Trimming removed 1 base from V and 4 bases from J; junction bases left unmatched: 0. The CDR3 consists of 13 residues. CDR3 bases: TGCGCCAGCAGCTTGACAGGGGGAGAGACCCAGTACTTC. It is translated as CASSLTGGETQYF.

This chain links TRBV4-2 with TRBJ1-2; perhaps TRBD1 as D (5 bases). Germline lookup yields CDR1 LGHNA and CDR2 YNFKEQ. V dropped 2 bases and J dropped 0 bases, with 7 bases sitting between them. The CDR3 length is 14 residues. The CDR3 region has the DNA TGTGCCAGCAGCCAAAAGACAGCTAACTATGGCTACACCTTC. It is translated as CASSQKTANYGYTF.

The chain has TRBV6-4 and TRBJ2-5, with D perhaps matching TRBD1 (6 bases). From germline, CDR1 is MRHNA and CDR2 SNTAGT. Between the trimmed V and J ends, which lost 4 bases and 1 base, there was a span of 13 bases. CDR3 size: 15 residues. The CDR3 region is CASSAGGGFQETQYF. The DNA for the CDR3 is TGTGCCAGCAGTGCTGGGGGCGGGTTCCAAGAGACCCAGTACTTC.

The chain combines TRBV28 with TRBJ2-7; tentatively, D is TRBD1 (6 bases). The V gene lost 10 bases and the J gene lost 5 bases, with 18 bases spanning the gap. Germline loops: CDR1 MDHEN, CDR2 SYDVKM. The length of the CDR3 is 13 residues. The CDR3 spells CATSDSFGNEQYF. For the CDR3, the DNA is TGTGCCACCTCGGACAGCTTCGGAAACGAGCAGTACTTC.

This clone was found a few times. The gene calls are TRBV30 and TRBJ1-1; 8 nucleotides align to TRBD1. The CDR3 totals 13 residues. Per germline, CDR1 GTSNPN and CDR2 SVGIG (reference sequence). Trimming cost V 1 base and J 5 bases; bases outside gene matches: 3. The CDR3 region is CAWSDYRGTEAFF. The CDR3 DNA is TGTGCCTGGAGTGACTACAGGGGGACTGAAGCTTTCTTT.

The genes are TRBV19 and TRBJ1-5; D not certain. With 7 bases removed from V and 3 bases from J, the gap between germline ends came to 10 bases. There are 13 residues in the CDR3. Germline lookup yields CDR1 LNHDA and CDR2 SQIVND (reference sequence). The CDR3: CASKQANNQPQHF. Written as DNA, the CDR3 is TGTGCCAGTAAGCAGGCTAACAATCAGCCCCAGCATTTT.

The rearrangement joins TRBV7-2 to TRBJ1-1; D possibly corresponds to TRBD1 (6 bases). CDR3 size: 17 residues. CDR1 is SGHTA, CDR2 FQGNSA, per germline. V was pared by 2 bases and J by 5 bases, with 21 bases between. The CDR3 spells CASSLYTTPEGGTEAFF. CDR3 sequence (DNA): TGTGCCAGCAGCTTATATACCACACCCGAGGGGGGGACTGAAGCTTTCTTT.

The V call is TRBV28, the J call TRBJ2-5; the D gene is possibly TRBD2 (6 bases). Trimming removed 2 bases at V and 0 bases at J, with 16 bases between. Looked up from germline, CDR1 is MDHEN and CDR2 is SYDVKM. The CDR3 is 17 amino acids. CDR3 in DNA: TGTGCCAGCAGTTTAATTGGTAGCGGATGGTACCAAGAGACCCAGTACTTC. It is translated as CASSLIGSGWYQETQYF.

The chain couples TRBV7-9 to TRBJ1-5; no reliable D call. CDR3 size: 13 residues. Trimming removed 1 base at V and 8 bases at J, with 9 bases between. CDR1 is SEHNR, CDR2 FQNEAQ, per germline (reference sequence). The CDR3 reads CASSLVPGEPQHF. The CDR3 DNA reads TGTGCCAGCAGCTTAGTCCCCGGGGAGCCCCAGCATTTT.